The sample holds one count of the clone carrying this T cell receptor (beta chain). Its antigen is unidentified. V shed 1 base and J shed 8 bases, with 9 bases lying between them. Germline CDR1 is SGHRS and CDR2 is YFSETQ. CDR3 length equals 13 residues. The protocol was immunoSEQ multiplex PCR, while the TCRdb copy is restricted to in-frame clones and leaves out a portion. This table holds 15,000 or so clones, 70% to 90% found once. Patients received nivolumab 3 mg/kg at weeks 1, 4, 7, 10, then fortnightly to week 26. This sample was taken from a study of ipilimumab plus nivolumab after autologous stem cell transplantation. General observations from the study: Per the authors, repertoire, Treg and microbiota data justify further study.

The gene calls are TRBV5-1 and TRBJ1-4; D is ambiguous. This material consisted of PBMCs, taken in a trial of ipilimumab plus nivolumab as post-transplant consolidation. The source of this sequence is a male donor with diffuse large B-cell lymphoma. This CDR3 is CASSLFSGEKLFF. DNA of the CDR3: TGCGCCAGCAGCTTGTTCTCGGGCGAAAAACTGTTTTTT.